One and the same sample provided the 19 T cell receptor beta chains below, sequenced in a study of blood T cell repertoires in COVID-19. Measured with immunoSEQ multiplex PCR; TCRdb has only the in-frame clones, and not every one. The sample contains 350,000 to 400,000 clones, 87% of which appear only once. Sequenced: PBMCs or T cells enriched from blood (not recorded which). The receptors were gathered from a man in his forties or fifties in a cohort exposed to, infected with or recovered from COVID-19 (not recorded which).

The chain employs TRBV7-6 and TRBJ2-7; 9 bases are a match to TRBD2. Trimming took 8 bases from V and 1 from J; bases not matched to a gene: 6. Germline CDR1 SGHVS, CDR2 FNYEAQ. The CDR3 has 14 amino acids. The CDR3 DNA is TGTGCCAGCGCCCCTAGCGGGACATCCTACGAGCAGTACTTC. The encoded protein is CASAPSGTSYEQYF.

This chain links TRBV28 with TRBJ1-1, with TRBD1 as a possible D gene (5 bases). The germline V gene has CDR1 MDHEN and CDR2 SYDVKM. The CDR3 is made up of 14 amino acids. Trimming took 7 bases from V and 7 from J, leaving 19 bases between them. CDR3 amino acids: CASTPSGGGSEAFF. The CDR3 coding sequence is TGTGCCAGCACTCCATCCGGGGGTGGAAGTGAAGCTTTCTTT.

This chain joins TRBV6-5 and TRBJ2-7; TRBD1 aligns across 10 bases. Trimming cost V 6 bases and J 4 bases; bases outside gene matches: 9. Germline-derived CDR1 and CDR2 are MNHEY and SVGAGI. The CDR3 is 15 residues long. CDR3 sequence (DNA): TGTGCCAGCAGCAATGCGGGACAGGGGAAGTACGAGCAGTACTTC. This encodes CASSNAGQGKYEQYF.

The chain has TRBV30 and TRBJ1-1; the D is unclear. Trimming pared 3 bases from V and 4 bases from J, leaving 9 bases between. CDR1 is GTSNPN, CDR2 SVGIG, per germline (reference sequence). The CDR3 is 12 amino acids. The CDR3 reads CAWRAGPTEAFF. The CDR3, as DNA: TGTGCCTGGAGAGCTGGGCCCACTGAAGCTTTCTTT.

The chain carries TRBV5-4 and TRBJ2-2; TRBD2 might be the D (5 bases). This CDR3 has 16 amino acids. CDR1 is SGHNT and CDR2 is YYREEE in the germline V gene (reference sequence). Trimming pared 1 base from V and 0 bases from J, leaving 10 bases between. Written as DNA, the CDR3 is TGTGCCAGCAGCTTGCTTAGCGCCGCGAACACCGGGGAGCTGTTTTTT. The encoded protein is CASSLLSAANTGELFF.

This clone was found a few times. CDR3 protein: CASSPRQGASIQWSEKLFF. DNA for the CDR3: TGTGCCAGCAGCCCAAGACAGGGCGCGTCAATCCAGTGGAGTGAAAAACTGTTTTTT. The gene calls are TRBV5-4 and TRBJ1-4, with TRBD1 identical over 7 bases. V shed 4 bases, J shed 7 bases, and the junction held 22 bases outside the gene matches. CDR1 and CDR2 from the germline V gene are SGHNT and YYREEE (reference sequence). This CDR3 region has 19 residues. The entire variable domain, with the rest obtained from reference TRBV5-4 and TRBJ1-4, is as follows: ETGVTQSPTHLIKTRGQQVTLRCSSQSGHNTVSWYQQALGQGPQFIFQYYREEENGRGNFPPRFSGLQFPNYSSELNVNALELDDSALYLCASSPRQGASIQWSEKLFFGSGTQLSVL.

The J gene is TRBJ2-7, the V gene TRBV6-5, with D possibly TRBD1 on 6 matching bases. The CDR3 contains 15 residues. Looked up from germline, CDR1 is MNHEY and CDR2 is SVGAGI. V gave up 6 bases and J gave up 0 bases, with 15 bases separating them. CDR3 sequence reads: CASSPGQWASYEQYF. The CDR3 DNA reads TGTGCCAGCAGCCCAGGACAGTGGGCCTCCTACGAGCAGTACTTC.

This chain links TRBV10-2 with TRBJ1-3; possibly TRBD1 for D (5 bases). V lost 5 bases and J 4 bases, leaving 9 bases between the germline ends. The CDR3 consists of 13 residues. The germline V gene encodes CDR1 WSHSY and CDR2 SAAADI. The chain's CDR3 is CASSSGFGNTIYF. Written as DNA, the CDR3 is TGCGCCAGCAGTTCAGGGTTCGGAAACACCATATATTTT.

J is TRBJ2-7 and V is TRBV5-6; 9 nucleotides agree with TRBD2. CDR3 length: 15 residues. Germline CDR1 SGHDT, CDR2 YYEEEE. V lost 4 bases and J lost 4; bases outside the gene matches: 9. This chain's CDR3 is CASSPEVAGGYEQYF. CDR3 DNA: TGTGCCAGCAGCCCGGAAGTGGCGGGAGGGTACGAGCAGTACTTC.

V usage is TRBV3-1 (or the pseudogene TRBV3-2) and J usage is TRBJ2-5, with 7 bases aligning to TRBD1. The germline CDR1 and CDR2 sequences are LGHDT and YNNKEL (reference sequence). With 4 bases clipped from V and 1 base from J, the junction kept 9 bases outside the gene matches. The CDR3 contains 16 residues. The CDR3, as DNA: TGTGCCAGCAGCCGAGGCGCCGGGACAGCCCAAGAGACCCAGTACTTC. The encoded protein is CASSRGAGTAQETQYF.

The chain has TRBV28 and TRBJ2-1; 8 nucleotides agree with TRBD2. CDR3 size: 14 residues. The J segment lost 4 bases and the V segment lost 8 bases, leaving 7 bases of the junction unmatched. In germline, CDR1 is MDHEN, CDR2 SYDVKM. For the CDR3, the DNA is TGTGCCAGCCGAAAAGCGGGAGCTTACAATGAGCAGTTCTTC. It specifies CASRKAGAYNEQFF.

The V and J genes are TRBV11-2 and TRBJ1-1; tentatively, D is TRBD1 (5 bases). The CDR3 runs 15 residues. The V and J ends lost 1 base and 6 bases respectively, with 15 bases between them. The germline V gene has CDR1 SGHAT and CDR2 FQNNGV. CDR3 bases: TGTGCCAGCAGCTTAGTGGCAGGGATCATGGCTGAAGCTTTCTTT. Translation gives CASSLVAGIMAEAFF.

The rearrangement joins TRBV29-1 to TRBJ1-2; weak D call: TRBD1 (5 bases). With 1 base removed from V and 4 bases from J, the gap between germline ends came to 13 bases. The CDR3 is 14 amino acids. CDR1 and CDR2 (germline): SQVTM, ANQGSEA. The CDR3 spells CSVEGWGLAYGYTF. The DNA for the CDR3 is TGCAGCGTTGAAGGGTGGGGACTGGCCTATGGCTACACCTTC.

The chain has TRBV7-9 and TRBJ2-2; TRBD2 agrees at 11 bases. CDR1 is SEHNR and CDR2 is FQNEAQ in the germline V gene (reference sequence). The CDR3 covers 16 residues. Germline trimming cut 7 bases from V and 8 bases from J; bases unmatched to any gene: 12. In DNA form, the CDR3 reads TGTGCCAGCACCAAATCCGGGACTAGCGGCTCTGGGGAGCTGTTTTTT. Residues: CASTKSGTSGSGELFF.

The rearrangement joins TRBV6-1 to TRBJ2-7; no reliable D call. The V gene lost 2 bases and the J gene lost 6 bases, with 5 bases spanning the gap. Germline-derived CDR1 and CDR2 are MNHNS and SASEGT. This CDR3 is built from 11 residues. CDR3 sequence reads: CASSELVEQYF. For the CDR3, the DNA is TGTGCCAGCAGTGAATTAGTCGAGCAGTACTTC.

The J gene is TRBJ2-7, the V gene TRBV6-5, with 10 bases identical to TRBD2. The J segment lost 5 bases and the V segment lost 7 bases, leaving 11 bases of the junction unmatched. Germline V lookup: CDR1 MNHEY, CDR2 SVGAGI. CDR3 length: 15 amino acids. CDR3 nucleotide sequence: TGTGCCAGCACCGCAGCTAGCGGGAGTATAGACGAGCAGTACTTC. It codes for CASTAASGSIDEQYF.

The count of this clone is one. The J gene is TRBJ2-3, the V gene TRBV19; a weak D match, TRBD2 (6 bases). The CDR3 covers 18 residues. The germline V and J ends were trimmed by 7 bases and 4 bases, with 27 bases remaining between them. The germline V gene has CDR1 LNHDA and CDR2 SQIVND (reference sequence). The CDR3 coding sequence is TGTGCCAGTACTCCCCCGGCACGGGCGGGATTTCGTCCAGATACGCAGTATTTT. This sequence encodes CASTPPARAGFRPDTQYF. The full variable domain, rest sourced from reference TRBV19 and TRBJ2-3, is DGGITQSPKYLFRKEGQNVTLSCEQNLNHDAMYWYRQDPGQGLRLIYYSQIVNDFQKGDIAEGYSVSREKKESFPLTVTSAQKNPTAFYLCASTPPARAGFRPDTQYFGPGTRLTVL.

The chain couples TRBV5-1 to TRBJ1-2; 9 bases agree with TRBD1. The CDR3 sequence is 15 residues long. Germline V gives CDR1 SGHRS, CDR2 YFSETQ. Trimming at V came to 4 bases and at J to 7 bases, leaving 11 bases not matched to a gene. The CDR3 loop reads CASSLQTGGKGGYTF. CDR3 DNA: TGCGCCAGCAGCCTTCAGACAGGGGGTAAAGGTGGCTACACCTTC. The entire variable domain, with the rest obtained from reference TRBV5-1 and TRBJ1-2, is as follows: KAGVTQTPRYLIKTRGQQVTLSCSPISGHRSVSWYQQTPGQGLQFLFEYFSETQRNKGNFPGRFSGRQFSNSRSEMNVSTLELGDSALYLCASSLQTGGKGGYTFGSGTRLTVV.

This rearrangement joins TRBV6-1 to TRBJ2-7; TRBD1 is a possible D gene (5 bases). CDR1 MNHNS and CDR2 SASEGT come from the germline V gene. The CDR3 runs 15 residues. V lost 2 bases and J 3 bases, leaving 14 bases between the germline ends. Here the CDR3 reads CASSERYGHLYEQYF. The CDR3 DNA sequence: TGTGCCAGCAGTGAAAGGTACGGACACCTCTACGAGCAGTACTTC.